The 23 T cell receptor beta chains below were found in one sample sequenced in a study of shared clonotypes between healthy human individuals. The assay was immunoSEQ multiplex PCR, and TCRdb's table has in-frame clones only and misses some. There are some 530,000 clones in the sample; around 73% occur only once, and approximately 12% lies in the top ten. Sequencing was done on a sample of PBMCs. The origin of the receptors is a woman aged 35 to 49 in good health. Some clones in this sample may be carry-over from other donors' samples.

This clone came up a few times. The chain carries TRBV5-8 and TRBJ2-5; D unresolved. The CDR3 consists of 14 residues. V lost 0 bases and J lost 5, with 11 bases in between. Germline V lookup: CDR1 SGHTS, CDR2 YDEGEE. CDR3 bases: TGTGCCAGCAGCTTGGTGGTAATAGGGGAGACCCAGTACTTC. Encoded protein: CASSLVVIGETQYF.

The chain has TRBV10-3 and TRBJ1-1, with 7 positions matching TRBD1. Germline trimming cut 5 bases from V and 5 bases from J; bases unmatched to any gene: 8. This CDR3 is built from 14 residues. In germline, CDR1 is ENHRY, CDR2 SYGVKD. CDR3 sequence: CAISSRQGGTEAFF. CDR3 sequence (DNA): TGTGCCATCAGTAGCCGACAGGGTGGGACTGAAGCTTTCTTT.

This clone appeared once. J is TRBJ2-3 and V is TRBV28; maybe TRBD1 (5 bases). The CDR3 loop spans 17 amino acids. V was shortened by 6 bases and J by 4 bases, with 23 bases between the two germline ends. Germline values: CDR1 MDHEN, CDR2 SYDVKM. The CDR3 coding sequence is TGTGCCAGCAGCGACGCTCACCGACAGCGCACAGCAGATACGCAGTATTTT. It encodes CASSDAHRQRTADTQYF. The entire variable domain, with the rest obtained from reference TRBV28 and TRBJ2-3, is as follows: DVKVTQSSRYLVKRTGEKVFLECVQDMDHENMFWYRQDPGLGLRLIYFSYDVKMKEKGDIPEGYSVSREKKERFSLILESASTNQTSMYLCASSDAHRQRTADTQYFGPGTRLTVL.

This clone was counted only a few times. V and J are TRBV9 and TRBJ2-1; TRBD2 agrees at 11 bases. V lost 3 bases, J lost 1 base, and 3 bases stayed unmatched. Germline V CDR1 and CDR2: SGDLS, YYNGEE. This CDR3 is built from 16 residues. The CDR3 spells CASSAASGRSYNEQFF. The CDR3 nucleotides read TGTGCCAGCAGCGCCGCTAGCGGGAGGTCCTACAATGAGCAGTTCTTC.

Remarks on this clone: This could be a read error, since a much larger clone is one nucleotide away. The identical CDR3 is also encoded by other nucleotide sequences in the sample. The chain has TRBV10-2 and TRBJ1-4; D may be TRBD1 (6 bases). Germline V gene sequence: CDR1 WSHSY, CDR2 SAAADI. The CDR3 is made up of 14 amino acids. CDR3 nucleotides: TGCGCCAGCAGCCCGGGGGGGGCGGGTGAAAAACTGTTCTTT. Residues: CASSPGGAGEKLFF.

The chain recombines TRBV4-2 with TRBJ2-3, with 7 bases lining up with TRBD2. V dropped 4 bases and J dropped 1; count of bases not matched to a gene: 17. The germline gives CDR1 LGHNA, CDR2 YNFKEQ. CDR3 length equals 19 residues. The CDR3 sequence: CASSPSGTNGKEGTDTQYF. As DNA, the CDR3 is TGTGCCAGCAGCCCCTCTGGGACTAACGGGAAAGAAGGCACAGATACGCAGTATTTT.

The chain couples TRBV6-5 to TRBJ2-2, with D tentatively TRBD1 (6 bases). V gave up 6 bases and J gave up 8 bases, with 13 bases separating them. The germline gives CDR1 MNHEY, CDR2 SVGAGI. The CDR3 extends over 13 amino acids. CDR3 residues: CASRSQGRGELFF. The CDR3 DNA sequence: TGTGCCAGCAGGTCACAGGGAAGAGGGGAGCTGTTTTTT.

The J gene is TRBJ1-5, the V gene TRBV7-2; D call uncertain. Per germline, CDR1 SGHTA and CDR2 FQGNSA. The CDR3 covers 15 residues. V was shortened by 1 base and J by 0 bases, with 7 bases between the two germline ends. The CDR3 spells CASSLDSYSNQPQHF. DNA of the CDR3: TGTGCCAGCAGCTTAGACTCTTATAGCAATCAGCCCCAGCATTTT.

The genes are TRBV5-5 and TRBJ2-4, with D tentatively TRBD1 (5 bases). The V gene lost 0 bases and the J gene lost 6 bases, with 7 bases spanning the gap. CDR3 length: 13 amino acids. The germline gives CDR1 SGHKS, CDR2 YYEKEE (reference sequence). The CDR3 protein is CASSLGQSNIQYF. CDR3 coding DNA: TGTGCCAGCAGCTTGGGACAGTCAAACATTCAGTACTTC.

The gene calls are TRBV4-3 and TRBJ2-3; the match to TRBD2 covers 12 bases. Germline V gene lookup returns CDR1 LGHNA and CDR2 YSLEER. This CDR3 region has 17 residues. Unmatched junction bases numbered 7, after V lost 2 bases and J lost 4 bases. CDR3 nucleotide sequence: TGCGCCAGCAGCCAAATGTCGACTAGCGGGAGCCCAGATACGCAGTATTTT. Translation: CASSQMSTSGSPDTQYF.

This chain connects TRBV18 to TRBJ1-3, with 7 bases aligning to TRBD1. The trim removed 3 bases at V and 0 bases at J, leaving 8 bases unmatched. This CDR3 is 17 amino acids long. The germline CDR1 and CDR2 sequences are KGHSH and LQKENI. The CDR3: CASSPTDRLSSGNTIYF. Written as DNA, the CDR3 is TGTGCCAGCTCACCGACGGACAGGCTTAGCTCTGGAAACACCATATATTTT.

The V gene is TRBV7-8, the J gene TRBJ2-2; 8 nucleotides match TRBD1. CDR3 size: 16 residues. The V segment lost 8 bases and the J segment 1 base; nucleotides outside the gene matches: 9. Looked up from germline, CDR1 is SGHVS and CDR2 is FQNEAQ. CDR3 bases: TGTGCCAGCGGGGTCAGGGGGCATGAGAACACCGGGGAGCTGTTTTTT. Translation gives CASGVRGHENTGELFF.

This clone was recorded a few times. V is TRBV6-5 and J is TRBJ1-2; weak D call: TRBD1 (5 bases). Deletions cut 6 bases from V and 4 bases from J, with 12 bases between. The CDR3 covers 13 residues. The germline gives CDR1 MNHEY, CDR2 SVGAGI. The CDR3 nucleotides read TGTGCCAGCAGACCCTGGGGCATCTATGGCTACACCTTC. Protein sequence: CASRPWGIYGYTF.

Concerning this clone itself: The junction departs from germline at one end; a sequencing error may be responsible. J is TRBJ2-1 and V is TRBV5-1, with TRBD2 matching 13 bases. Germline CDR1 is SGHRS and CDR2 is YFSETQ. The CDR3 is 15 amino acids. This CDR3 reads CASRLGLAGNNEQFF. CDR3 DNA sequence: TGCGCCAGCAGGTTGGGACTAGCGGGAAACAATGAGCAGTTCTTC.

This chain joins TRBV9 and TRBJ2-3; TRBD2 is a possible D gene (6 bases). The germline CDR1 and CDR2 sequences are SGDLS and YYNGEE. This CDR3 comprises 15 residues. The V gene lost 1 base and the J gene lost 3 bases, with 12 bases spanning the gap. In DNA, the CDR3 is TGTGCCAGCAGCGTATACGGGAGTCGTACAGATACGCAGTATTTT. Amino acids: CASSVYGSRTDTQYF.

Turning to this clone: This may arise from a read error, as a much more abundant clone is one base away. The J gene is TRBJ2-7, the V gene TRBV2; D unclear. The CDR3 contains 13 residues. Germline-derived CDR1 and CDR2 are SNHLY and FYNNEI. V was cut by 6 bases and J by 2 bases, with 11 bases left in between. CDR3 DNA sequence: TGTGCCAGCAGCACCTTTGTGACCTACGAGCAGTACTTC. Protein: CASSTFVTYEQYF.

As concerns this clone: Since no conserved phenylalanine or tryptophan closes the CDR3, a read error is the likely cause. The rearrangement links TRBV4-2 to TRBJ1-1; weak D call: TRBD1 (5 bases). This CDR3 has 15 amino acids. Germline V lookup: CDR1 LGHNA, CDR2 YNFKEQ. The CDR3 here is CANSLDRAGLTEAFS. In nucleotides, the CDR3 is TGTGCCAACAGCCTAGATCGGGCAGGGTTAACTGAAGCTTTCTCT.

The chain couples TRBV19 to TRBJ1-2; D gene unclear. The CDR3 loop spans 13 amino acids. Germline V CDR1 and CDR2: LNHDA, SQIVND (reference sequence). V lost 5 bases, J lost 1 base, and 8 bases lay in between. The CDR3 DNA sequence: TGTGCCAGTAGTGCCGAGGGTAACTATGGCTACACCTTC. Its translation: CASSAEGNYGYTF.

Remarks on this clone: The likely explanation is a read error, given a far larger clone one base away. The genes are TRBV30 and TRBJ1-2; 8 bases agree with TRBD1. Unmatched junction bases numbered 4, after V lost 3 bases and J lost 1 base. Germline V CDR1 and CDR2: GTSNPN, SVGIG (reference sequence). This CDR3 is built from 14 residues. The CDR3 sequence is CAWRWDRSNYGYTF. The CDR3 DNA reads TGTGCCTGGAGATGGGACAGGAGTAACTATGGCTACACCTTC.

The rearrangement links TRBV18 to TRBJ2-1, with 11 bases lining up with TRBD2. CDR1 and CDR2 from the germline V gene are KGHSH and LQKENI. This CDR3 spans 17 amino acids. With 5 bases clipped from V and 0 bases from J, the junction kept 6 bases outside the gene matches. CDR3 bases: TGTGCCAGCTCAGCGAGACTAGCGGGGAACTCCTACAATGAGCAGTTCTTC. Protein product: CASSARLAGNSYNEQFF.

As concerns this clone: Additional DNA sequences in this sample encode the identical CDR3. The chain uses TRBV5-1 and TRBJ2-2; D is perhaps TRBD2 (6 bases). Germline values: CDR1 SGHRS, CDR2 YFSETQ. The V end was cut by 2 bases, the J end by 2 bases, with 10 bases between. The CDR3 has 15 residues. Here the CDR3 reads CASSLGEVNTGELFF. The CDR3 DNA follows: TGCGCCAGCAGCTTAGGGGAGGTAAACACCGGGGAGCTGTTTTTT.

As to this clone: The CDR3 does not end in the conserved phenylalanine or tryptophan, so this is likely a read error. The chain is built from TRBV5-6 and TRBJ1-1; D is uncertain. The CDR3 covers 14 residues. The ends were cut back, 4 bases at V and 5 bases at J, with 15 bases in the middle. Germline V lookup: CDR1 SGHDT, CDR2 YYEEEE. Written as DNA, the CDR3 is TGTGCCAGCAGCCCTCGAGGGCCTTGGACTGAAGCTTTCTCT. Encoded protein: CASSPRGPWTEAFS.

The CDR3 DNA reads as TGTGCCAGCAGCACTGGCGGGGTTATCGGGCACACTGAAGCTTTCTTT. Protein sequence: CASSTGGVIGHTEAFF. The genes are TRBV7-9 and TRBJ1-1; D uncertain. Germline V gives CDR1 SEHNR, CDR2 FQNEAQ (reference sequence). V lost 5 bases and J lost 3, with 19 bases in between. The CDR3 is 16 amino acids.